This TCR beta chain is from a study of blood T cell repertoires in COVID-19. Study background: Samples taken during acute and convalescent COVID-19 were collected in the United States, Italy and Spain. The cDNA or gDNA used as material had been derived from T cells, B-cell-depleted T cells, or PBMCs.

Trimming left V 6 bases short and J 5 bases short, with 13 bases between. The CDR3 contains 14 residues. CDR1 is LNHDA, CDR2 SQIVND, per germline (reference sequence). Clinical history reported by participants formed the basis on which cohorts were assigned. In the original workflow: Amplification of reference gene primers was used by the study to estimate nucleated cell counts. The assay was immunoSEQ multiplex PCR, and TCRdb's table has in-frame clones only and misses some. Clonal size and the V and J genes are those of that table, whereas D and trimming came from the DNA. The sample has about 380,000 clones, about 90% seen once; the top ten hold 2.5% to 3.5%.

The sequence derives from a woman in her thirties who had recovered from COVID-19. J is TRBJ2-2 and V is TRBV19; TRBD2 might be the D (6 bases). The material sequenced was PBMCs or T cells enriched from blood (not recorded which). DNA of the CDR3: TGTGCCAGTAGCGTCGGCGGGGTGACCGGGGAGCTGTTTTTT. Its protein product is CASSVGGVTGELFF.